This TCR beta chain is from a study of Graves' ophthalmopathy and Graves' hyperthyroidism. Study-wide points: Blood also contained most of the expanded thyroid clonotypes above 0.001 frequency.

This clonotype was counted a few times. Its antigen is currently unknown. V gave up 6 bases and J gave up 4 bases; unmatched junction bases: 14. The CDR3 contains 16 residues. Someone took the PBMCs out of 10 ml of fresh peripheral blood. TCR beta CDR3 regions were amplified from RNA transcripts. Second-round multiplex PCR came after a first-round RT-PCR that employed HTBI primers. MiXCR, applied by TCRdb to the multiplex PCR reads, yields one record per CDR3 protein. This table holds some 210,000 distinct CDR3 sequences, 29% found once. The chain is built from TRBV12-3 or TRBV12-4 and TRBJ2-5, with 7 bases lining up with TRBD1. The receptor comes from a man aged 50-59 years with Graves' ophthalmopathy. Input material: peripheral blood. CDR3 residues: CASSPADRVGGETQYF. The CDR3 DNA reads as TGTGCCAGCAGCCCTGCCGACAGGGTCGGTGGAGAGACCCAGTACTTC.